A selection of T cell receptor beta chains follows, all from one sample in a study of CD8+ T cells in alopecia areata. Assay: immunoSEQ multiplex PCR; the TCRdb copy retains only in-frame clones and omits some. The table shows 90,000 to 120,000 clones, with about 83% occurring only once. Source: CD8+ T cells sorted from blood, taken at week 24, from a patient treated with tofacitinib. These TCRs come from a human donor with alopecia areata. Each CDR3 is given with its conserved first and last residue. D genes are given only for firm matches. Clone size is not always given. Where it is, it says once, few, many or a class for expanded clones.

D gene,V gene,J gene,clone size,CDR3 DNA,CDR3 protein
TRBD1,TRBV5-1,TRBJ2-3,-,TGCGCCAGCAGCTTGGGGACAGGGGGACTCACAGATACGCAGTATTTT,CASSLGTGGLTDTQYF
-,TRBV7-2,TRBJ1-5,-,TGTGCCAGCAGCCCCTTCGGAAGCGACAATCAGCCCCAGCATTTT,CASSPFGSDNQPQHF
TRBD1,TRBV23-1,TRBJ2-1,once,TGCGCCAGCAGTCAGGGACAGGGGACGGGTGAGCAGTTCTTC,CASSQGQGTGEQFF
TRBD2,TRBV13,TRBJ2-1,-,TGTGCCAGCAGCCCGGACGGGGGGGCAGCTTACAATGAGCAGTTCTTC,CASSPDGGAAYNEQFF
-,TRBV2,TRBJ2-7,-,TGTGCCAGCAGTGAGGTAGGGCGCACAGACGAGCAGTACTTC,CASSEVGRTDEQYF
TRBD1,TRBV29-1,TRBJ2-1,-,TGCAGCGTTGACAGGGACAGGGGGGACAATGAGCAGTTCTTC,CSVDRDRGDNEQFF
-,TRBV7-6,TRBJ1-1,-,TGTGCCAGCAGCTCGGACGAAGATGAAGCTTTCTTT,CASSSDEDEAFF
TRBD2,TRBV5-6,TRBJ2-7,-,TGTGCCAGCAGCTTGGATAGCGGGGGGATCTACGAGCAGTACTTC,CASSLDSGGIYEQYF
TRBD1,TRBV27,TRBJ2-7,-,TGTGCCAGCAGCTCCCCCGGGGACAGGGGCTCCTACGAGCAGTACTTC,CASSSPGDRGSYEQYF
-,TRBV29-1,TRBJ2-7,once,TGCAGCGTTGAAGATCGTTTCGGGGCTTTGGCCTACGAGCAGTACTTC,CSVEDRFGALAYEQYF
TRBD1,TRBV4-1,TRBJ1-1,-,TGCGCCAGCAGCCAGATCAGGGGGGCTGAAGCTTTCTTT,CASSQIRGAEAFF
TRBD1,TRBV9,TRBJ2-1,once,TGTGCCAGCAGCGTAGGGGGACAGTCGAGCAATGAGCAGTTCTTC,CASSVGGQSSNEQFF
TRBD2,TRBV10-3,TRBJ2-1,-,TGTGCCAGCAGCCGAGGGGGCGGGGGGGCGGACGAGCAGTTCTTC,CASSRGGGGADEQFF
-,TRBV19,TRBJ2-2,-,TGTGCCAGTAGTATGGGGGCGGCCGGGGAGCTGTTTTTT,CASSMGAAGELFF
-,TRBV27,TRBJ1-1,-,TGTGCCAGCACCCCGAAGGGGGAAGGGAGCACTGAAGCTTTCTTT,CASTPKGEGSTEAFF
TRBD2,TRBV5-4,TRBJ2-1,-,TGTGCCAGCAGCTCCGGACTAGCGGCGTACAATGAGCAGTTCTTC,CASSSGLAAYNEQFF
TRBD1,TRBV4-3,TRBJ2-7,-,TGCGCCAGCAGCCAAGATCGGGGACAGGCCTACGAGCAGTACTTC,CASSQDRGQAYEQYF
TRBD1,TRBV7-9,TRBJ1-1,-,TGTGCCAGCGGGATAGGGGGCTACGATGAAGCTTTCTTT,CASGIGGYDEAFF
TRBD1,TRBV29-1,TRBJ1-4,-,TGCAGCGCCAAAAACAGGGGGCAGGGTGAAAAACTGTTTTTT,CSAKNRGQGEKLFF
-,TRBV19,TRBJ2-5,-,TGTGCCAGTAGTATGATGGTCGCGGAGACCCAGTACTTC,CASSMMVAETQYF
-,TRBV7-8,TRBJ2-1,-,TGTGCCAGCAGCTTAGGGCAGGGTGGAGATGAGCAGTTCTTC,CASSLGQGGDEQFF
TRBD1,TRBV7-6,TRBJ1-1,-,TGTGCCAGCAGTGGGACAGGGGGCGTCACTGAAGCTTTCTTT,CASSGTGGVTEAFF
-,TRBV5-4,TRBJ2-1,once,TGTGCCAGCAGCTTGTCCTATTCGGCTGAGCAGTTCTTC,CASSLSYSAEQFF
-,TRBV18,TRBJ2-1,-,TGTGCCAGCTCACCACCGGGACACTACAATGAGCAGTTCTTC,CASSPPGHYNEQFF
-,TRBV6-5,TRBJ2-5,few,TGTGCCAGCAGTCCCGTGGACGAGTGGGAGACCCAGTACTTC,CASSPVDEWETQYF
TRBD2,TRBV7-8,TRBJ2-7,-,TGTGCCAGCAGCTTATTAAGCGGGGGGGTATACGAGCAGTACTTC,CASSLLSGGVYEQYF
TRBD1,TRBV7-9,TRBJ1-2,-,TGTGCCAGCAGCATACTCACCGAACAGGGGGATGGCTACACCTTC,CASSILTEQGDGYTF
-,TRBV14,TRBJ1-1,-,TGTGCCAGCAGGCCTGGGGGGGACGCTGAAGCTTTCTTT,CASRPGGDAEAFF
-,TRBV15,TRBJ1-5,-,TGTGCCACCAGCAGAGGAGGGGGGGCCCCCCCGGCCAATCAGCCCCAGCATTTT,CATSRGGGAPPANQPQHF
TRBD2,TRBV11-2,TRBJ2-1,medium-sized,TGTGCCAGCAGCTTAACTGGGGGGGAATACAATGAGCAGTTCTTC,CASSLTGGEYNEQFF
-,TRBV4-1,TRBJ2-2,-,TGCGCCAGCAGCCAAACCGCCGGGACACGGAACACCGGGGAGCTGTTTTTT,CASSQTAGTRNTGELFF
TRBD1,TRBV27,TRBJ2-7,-,TGTGCCAGCAGTTTACAGGGGACAGGGCACCACGAGCAGTACTTC,CASSLQGTGHHEQYF
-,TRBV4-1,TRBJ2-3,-,TGCGCCAGCAGCCCCGACGGGGATACGCAGTATTTT,CASSPDGDTQYF
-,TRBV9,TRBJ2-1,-,TGTGCCAGCCGGGGCGGGGTAGGCAATGAGCAGTTCTTC,CASRGGVGNEQFF
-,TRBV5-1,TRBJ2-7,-,TGCGCCAGCTCTAAGTCGCGACAGACATACTACGAGCAGTACTTC,CASSKSRQTYYEQYF
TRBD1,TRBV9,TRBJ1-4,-,TGTGCCAGCAGCGCCCCCGGGACAGATGAAAAACTGTTTTTT,CASSAPGTDEKLFF
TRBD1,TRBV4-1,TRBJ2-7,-,TGCGCCAGCAGCCAAGGGACAGGGGCTCTGGAGCAGTACTTC,CASSQGTGALEQYF
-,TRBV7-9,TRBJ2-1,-,TGTGCCAGCAGCTCAGGGGTCCCTAATGAGCAGTTCTTC,CASSSGVPNEQFF
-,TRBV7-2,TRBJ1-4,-,TGTGCCAGCAGCTTACTCCACGGACAAGCAACTAATGAAAAACTGTTTTTT,CASSLLHGQATNEKLFF
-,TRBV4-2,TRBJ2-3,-,TGTGCCAGCAGCCAAGTACAGGGAAGCACAGATACGCAGTATTTT,CASSQVQGSTDTQYF
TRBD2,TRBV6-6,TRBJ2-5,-,TGTGCCAGCAGTTACCCAGCGGGGGCCTACCAAGAGACCCAGTACTTC,CASSYPAGAYQETQYF
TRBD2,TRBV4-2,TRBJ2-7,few,TGTGCCAGCAGCCAGGGACTAGCGGGGACCTACGAGCAGTACTTC,CASSQGLAGTYEQYF
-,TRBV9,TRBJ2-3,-,TGTGCCAGCAGCGCCGGAGGGGGAGCCCCAGATACGCAGTATTTT,CASSAGGGAPDTQYF
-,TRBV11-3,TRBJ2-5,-,TGTGCCAGCAGCCTGACAGGGAGGTACCAAGAGACCCAGTACTTC,CASSLTGRYQETQYF